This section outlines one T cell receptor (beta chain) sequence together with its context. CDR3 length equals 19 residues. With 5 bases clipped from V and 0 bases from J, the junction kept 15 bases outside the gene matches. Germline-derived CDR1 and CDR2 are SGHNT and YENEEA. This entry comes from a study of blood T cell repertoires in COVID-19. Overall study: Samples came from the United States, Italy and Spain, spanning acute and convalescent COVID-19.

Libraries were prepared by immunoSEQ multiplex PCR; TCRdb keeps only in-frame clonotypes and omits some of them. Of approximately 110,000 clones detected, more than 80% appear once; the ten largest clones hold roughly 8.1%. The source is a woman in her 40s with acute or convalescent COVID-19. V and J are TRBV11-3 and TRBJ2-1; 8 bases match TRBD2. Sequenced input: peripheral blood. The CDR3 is CASSGRGGSIESSYNEQFF. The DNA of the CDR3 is TGTGCCAGCAGCGGACGCGGGGGGTCGATAGAAAGCTCCTACAATGAGCAGTTCTTC.